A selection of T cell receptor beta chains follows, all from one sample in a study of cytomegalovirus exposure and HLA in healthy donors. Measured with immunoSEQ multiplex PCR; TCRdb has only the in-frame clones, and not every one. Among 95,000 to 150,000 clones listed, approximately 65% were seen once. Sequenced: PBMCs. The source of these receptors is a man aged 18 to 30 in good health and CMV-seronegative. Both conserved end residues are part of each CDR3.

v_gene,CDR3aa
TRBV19,CASSKETISGANVLPF
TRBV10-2,CASRDRAGGSTDTQYF
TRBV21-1,CASIRGNEKLFF
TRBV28,CASSPRLASYETQYF
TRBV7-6,CASSLGLAYNEQFF
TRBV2,CASRRPGAGEQYF
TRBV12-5,CASSSIGRGRTGELFF
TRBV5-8,CASSLAPSRFF
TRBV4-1,CASSQVGGGAHNEQFF
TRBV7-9,CASVDSTGGYEKLFF
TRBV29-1,CSVTGQACEAFF
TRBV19,CASRRSLSGYTF
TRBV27,CASSRLGVGSNQPQHF
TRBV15,CATSRFLAGNNNEQFF
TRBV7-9,CASSSFIELAGTGGTQYF
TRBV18,CASSPEGRDNQPQHF
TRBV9,CASSGASGPDTQYF
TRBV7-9,CASSLTAYEQYF
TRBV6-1,CASSEEWGLEYTEAFF
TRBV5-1,CASSPQVQAEAFF
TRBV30,CAWRGEGNSPLHF
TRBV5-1,CASSRGGNTEAFF